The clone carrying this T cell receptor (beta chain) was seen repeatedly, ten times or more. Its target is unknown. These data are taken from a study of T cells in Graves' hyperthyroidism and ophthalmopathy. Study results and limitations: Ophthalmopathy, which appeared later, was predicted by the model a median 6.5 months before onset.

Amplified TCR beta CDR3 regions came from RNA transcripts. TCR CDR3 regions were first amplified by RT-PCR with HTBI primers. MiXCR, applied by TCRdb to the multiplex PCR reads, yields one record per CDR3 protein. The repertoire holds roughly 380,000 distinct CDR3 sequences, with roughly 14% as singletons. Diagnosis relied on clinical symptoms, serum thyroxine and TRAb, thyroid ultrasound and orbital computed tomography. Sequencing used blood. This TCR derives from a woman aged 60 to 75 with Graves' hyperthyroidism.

The DNA of the CDR3 is TGTGCCAGTCTCGCAGGGGTAGCTAGCACAGATACGCAGTATTTT. Protein: CASLAGVASTDTQYF. V and J are TRBV12-3 or TRBV12-4 and TRBJ2-3; tentative D call: TRBD1 (6 bases). V lost 9 bases and J lost 0, with 16 bases in between. This CDR3 spans 15 amino acids.